This is a list of T cell receptor beta chains from one sample in a study of Ad26.COV2.S vaccination and SARS-CoV-2 variants. Here immunoSEQ multiplex PCR was the method, and the copy in TCRdb shows in-frame clones only, minus some. This repertoire shows around 300,000 clones, 85% to 90% found once; its top ten account for roughly 5%. The sequences come from peripheral blood, collected in a trial of Ad26.COV2.S vaccine versus placebo. Receptors were obtained from a person aged 18-65 years who received the Ad26.COV2.S COVID-19 vaccine or a placebo. Both conserved end residues are trimmed from each CDR3. Not every row has a clone size; where given, it reads once, few, many or a size class.

size: .
V: TRBV28
CDR3: ASSPPHAGGHQPQH

size: .
V: TRBV11-2
CDR3: ASSLQGYEQY

size: .
V: TRBV19
CDR3: ASSIVVGHSNQPQH

size: .
V: TRBV7-9
CDR3: ASSLRFGTNEKLF

size: few
V: TRBV9
CDR3: ASSVQGRGGELF

size: .
V: TRBV19
CDR3: ASSIAPVQGRNTEAF

size: many
V: TRBV6-1
CDR3: ASSEGQEHYGYT

size: .
V: TRBV4-1
CDR3: ASSQDEGWGYT

size: .
V: TRBV1
CDR3: TSSQQAFGANEKLF

size: .
V: TRBV5-1
CDR3: ASSFRSRNTEAF